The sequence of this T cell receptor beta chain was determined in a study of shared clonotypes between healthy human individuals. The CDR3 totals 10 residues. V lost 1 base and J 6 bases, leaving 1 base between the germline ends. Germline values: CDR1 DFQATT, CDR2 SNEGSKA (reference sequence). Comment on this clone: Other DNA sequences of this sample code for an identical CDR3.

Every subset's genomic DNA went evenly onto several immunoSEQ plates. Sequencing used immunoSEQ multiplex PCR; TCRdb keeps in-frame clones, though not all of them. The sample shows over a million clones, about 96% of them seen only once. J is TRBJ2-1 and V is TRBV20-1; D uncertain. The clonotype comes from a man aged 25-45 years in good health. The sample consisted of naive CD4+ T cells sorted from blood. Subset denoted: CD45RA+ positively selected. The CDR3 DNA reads TGCAGTGCTAGAGCCAATGAGCAGTTCTTC. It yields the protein CSARANEQFF.